The T cell receptor (beta chain) described here comes from a study of CD8 T cells in Susac syndrome. Reverse transcription of roughly 0.5 to 1 ug RNA used random hexamers. By means of immunoSEQ multiplex PCR, TCR beta CDR3 spanning 54 Vbeta and 13 Jbeta underwent amplification. TCRdb reanalysed the immunoSEQ multiplex PCR reads using MiXCR and keeps one entry per CDR3 protein. The data show 100,000 to 150,000 distinct CDR3 sequences, 93% seen once. The multiple sclerosis control cohort comprised treatment-naive individuals presenting with stable or active relapsing-remitting disease. This clonotype originated in a human donor with multiple sclerosis. Material: CD8+ T cells from PBMCs.

This CDR3 reads CASTPGDRSSSGNTIYF. The DNA for the CDR3 is TGTGCCAGCACCCCAGGGGACAGGTCGAGCTCTGGAAACACCATATATTTT. The V and J genes are TRBV6-1 and TRBJ1-3; 8 nucleotides match TRBD1. V trimming: 7 bases; J trimming: 0 bases; junction bases outside the gene matches: 11. The germline CDR1 and CDR2 sequences are MNHNS and SASEGT. This CDR3 contains 17 residues.